This TCR beta chain was captured by sequencing in a study of early T cells in non-severe SARS-CoV-2 infection. This clonotype was recorded many times. Its antigen remains unknown. Each CDR3 protein is one row after TCRdb ran MiXCR on the 5' RACE reads. The repertoire has about 33,000 distinct CDR3 sequences, around 4.6% of them found once; the top ten carry around 8%. Trimming shortened V by 2 bases and J by 7 bases, and 11 bases separated the two germline ends. The CDR3 contains 13 residues. Germline V CDR1 and CDR2: MDHEN, SYDVKM. The study, taken as a whole, reports: Anti-spike CD8 specificities were favored by VDJdb matching, whose results missed private and CD4 specificities.

This chain links TRBV28 with TRBJ1-1; TRBD1 is a possible D gene (6 bases). Input material: whole blood. This receptor was identified in an adult who was a healthcare worker with PCR-confirmed SARS-CoV-2 infection or an uninfected control (not recorded which). The CDR3 sequence is CASSLRGRGEAFF. The CDR3 nucleotides read TGTGCCAGCAGTTTACGGGGGCGGGGTGAAGCTTTCTTT.